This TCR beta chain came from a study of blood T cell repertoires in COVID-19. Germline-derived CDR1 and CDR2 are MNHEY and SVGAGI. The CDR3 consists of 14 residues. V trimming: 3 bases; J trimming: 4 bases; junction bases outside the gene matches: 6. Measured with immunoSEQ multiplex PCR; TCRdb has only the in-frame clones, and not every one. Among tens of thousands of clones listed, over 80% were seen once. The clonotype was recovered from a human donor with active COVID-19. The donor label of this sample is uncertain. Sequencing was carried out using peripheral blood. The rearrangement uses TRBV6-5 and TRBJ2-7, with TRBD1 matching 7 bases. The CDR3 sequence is CASSYSGTAYEQYF. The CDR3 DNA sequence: TGTGCCAGCAGTTATTCCGGGACAGCTTACGAGCAGTACTTC.